Here is one T cell receptor (beta chain) with its context. This clone's antigen is unknown. No base quality values were provided; no much bigger clone lies one nucleotide off. Taken with the paper, the label for time point translates to: baseline before first vaccination. Samples from vaccinated people were obtained from the UK trials COV001 and COV002, which included a single-blind randomized controlled phase 2/3 trial of AZD1222 (ChAdOx1 nCoV-19) in healthy adults. For TCRbeta chain sequencing, PBMC samples from trial participants were taken at day 0 and at day 28 after the second dose. The CDR3 regions of human TCRbeta chains were subjected to immunosequencing. Under the source paper's analysis protocol: Repertoire TCRs were matched against a reference library of SARS-CoV-2-specific TCRs generated with the MIRA antigen-specificity platform. Breadth was defined as the fraction of unique TCRs that were SARS-CoV-2-associated, and depth was defined as the fraction of total T cells that were SARS-CoV-2-associated. Using the MIRA data, every spike-specific TCR was mapped to the spike region that the TCR reacted to and assigned to either a CD4 or a CD8 class. Log10-transformed breadth and depth values were compared by one-way ANOVA with Sidak's multiple comparisons tests. Entries here come from immuneACCESS through TCRdb and include only in-frame sequences with V and J called. Some clones fail to appear in such tables; in the studies checked, an unresolved V gene covers under half of the shortfall, and the cause of the remainder is unknown. V, J and clone size are taken as reported in that table, and D and trimming were inferred from the DNA itself. The sample profile shows some 130,000 clones; less than 95% of them were found once. Jointly, the top ten make up around 2.7% of the sample.

This record comes from a study of T cell responses to AZD1222 COVID-19 vaccine (dated by TCRdb to the early 2020s). Study-level background: Because spike-specific TCR depth and breadth did not differ between the two schedules, AZD1222 recipients who got a second dose at roughly 4 weeks were pooled with those who got a second dose at roughly 12 weeks. A total of more than 230 trial participants underwent TCR sequencing, of whom roughly 210 received two doses of AZD1222 and about 25 received two doses of the MenACWY control vaccine. Trial participants were enrolled by age into subgroups of 18-55, 56-69 and 70-plus years, and around 150, 29 and 61 TCR-sequenced participants, respectively, were included in these subgroups.

The germline V gene yields LGHNA for CDR1 and YNFKEQ for CDR2. Trimming removed 4 bases from V and 4 bases from J, leaving 13 bases between the germline ends. The CDR3 starts with the cysteine, ends with the phenylalanine, and has 14 residues. Only the CDR3 DNA stays, 42 bases, in frame from base 1. The investigation overall reported the following: The whole spike protein was spanned by vaccine-associated CD4 TCRs, and dominant responses were seen in regions 160-218 and 743-854. The 56-69-year group was small, and its depth increase did not reach significance, likely because of low power. Because no samples from the day 14 peak response were available, repertoires could be characterized only after the peak T cell response. Conclusions about previously exposed vaccinees were limited because only six or seven AZD1222 recipients were SARS-CoV-2 seropositive at baseline. Spike-specific TCR breadth and depth rose significantly after two AZD1222 doses compared with day 0 and with MenACWY recipients. Participants were mostly white British and included more females than males, and it was suggested by the authors that clonal diversity may have been underestimated. Epitopes outside the regions mutated in the B.1.351 and B.1.1.7 variants were reportedly recognized by nearly half of the unique spike-specific TCRs.

The sample here was peripheral blood, taken on day 0 of AZD1222 vaccination. The clonotype was recovered from an adult in good health. The chain is made from TRBV4-2 and TRBJ1-2; TRBD1 might be the D gene, on 6 matching bases. The base sequence is TGTGCCAGCAGCCCGGAGACAGGCCTCTATGGCTACACCTTC. Translation gives CASSPETGLYGYTF.